This note documents a single TCR beta chain sequence. TCRdb's table, derived via immunoSEQ multiplex PCR, lists solely in-frame clones and lacks some. Altogether some 15,000 clones are present, roughly 86% being singletons, with the ten largest covering roughly 3%. Resections took place in Japan or China from about 2013 to 2017. The data were taken from a study of immune evolution from preneoplasia to lung adenocarcinoma. Germline CDR1 and CDR2: SGDLS and YYNGEE. V lost 0 bases and J 0 bases, leaving 9 bases between the germline ends. This CDR3 has 15 amino acids. Sequencing used FFPE minimally invasive lung adenocarcinoma tissue. The V call is TRBV9, the J call TRBJ2-5; D remains ambiguous. The sequence came from a person aged 60-80 years with lung adenocarcinoma. The CDR3 region is CASSVEGMYQETQYF. CDR3 nucleotides: TGTGCCAGCAGCGTAGAAGGGATGTACCAAGAGACCCAGTACTTC.